The 32 T cell receptor beta chains below were found in one sample sequenced in a study of blood T cells in healthy people across ages. The use of a sample-barcoded 5' primer and a J-beta primer mix characterized a second PCR of about 7 to 12 cycles. TCRdb passed the 5' RACE reads through MiXCR, listing each CDR3 protein once. The sample gives hundreds of thousands of distinct CDR3 sequences, 40% to 45% of which show up once; about 30% is in the top ten. Sequencing used blood. Source of these receptors: an elderly man in good health.

This rearrangement joins TRBV4-3 to TRBJ1-1; 7 positions agree with TRBD1. The CDR3 sequence is 17 residues long. Germline CDR1 is LGHNA and CDR2 is YSLEER. The V segment lost 2 bases and the J segment 3 bases; nucleotides outside the gene matches: 12. The CDR3 sequence: CASSQNRGRFLDTEAFF. The DNA for the CDR3 is TGCGCCAGCAGCCAAAACAGGGGCCGCTTTTTGGACACTGAAGCTTTCTTT.

The chain employs TRBV20-1 and TRBJ1-1; D unclear. Germline CDR1 DFQATT, CDR2 SNEGSKA (reference sequence). CDR3 length: 15 residues. Trimming took off 0 bases at V and 4 bases at J, with 15 bases between the two ends. CDR3 DNA: TGCAGTGCTAGAGATTTAAAGGTCAGACCCACTGAAGCTTTCTTT. Amino acid sequence: CSARDLKVRPTEAFF.

In regard to this clonotype: The junction and the germline gene differ at one end; a read error may be behind it. The V call is TRBV2, the J call TRBJ2-5; no definite D call. Germline lookup yields CDR1 SNHLY and CDR2 FYNNEI. This CDR3 has 14 amino acids. The CDR3 DNA sequence: TGTGCCAGCAGTGAAGCACGCGGTTCAGAGACCCAGAACTTC. Translating gives CASSEARGSETQNF.

At least ten counts were recorded for this clonotype. The V and J genes are TRBV4-2 and TRBJ1-2; no clear D gene. Germline V gene sequence: CDR1 LGHNA, CDR2 YNFKEQ. Trimming stripped 0 bases from V and 6 bases from J, with 11 bases between. The CDR3 spans 14 residues. DNA for the CDR3: TGTGCCAGCAGCCAAGATCGGGCAGTGAATGGCTACACCTTC. This gives the protein CASSQDRAVNGYTF.

The CDR3 DNA sequence: TGTGCCAGCAGCCCCGGACAGACCCTGGAGCGGGGTCCATACAATGAGCAGTTCTTC. Translated, it gives CASSPGQTLERGPYNEQFF. The V call is TRBV3-1, the J call TRBJ2-1; tentatively, D is TRBD2 (7 bases). Deletions cut 4 bases from V and 4 bases from J, with 26 bases between. This CDR3 contains 19 residues. Germline CDR1 is LGHDT and CDR2 is YNNKEL (reference sequence).

This chain connects TRBV6-2 or TRBV6-3 to TRBJ2-5; no reliable D call. Matching the DNA end better, TRBJ2-7 makes the J call doubtful. There are 15 residues in the CDR3. Germline loops: CDR1 MNHEY, CDR2 SVGEGT. The CDR3 reads CASRLRTVDGYEQYF. The CDR3 DNA sequence: TGTGCCAGCAGGCTTAGGACGGTAGATGGCTACGAGCAGTACTTC.

The table lists this clonotype with a few counts. V usage is TRBV4-2 and J usage is TRBJ2-5; TRBD2 aligns across 13 bases. CDR3 length: 20 amino acids. The germline V gene encodes CDR1 LGHNA and CDR2 YNFKEQ. V shed 3 bases and J 7 bases; nucleotides not matched to a gene: 20. The chain's CDR3 is CASSQGGLAGVLGEVGTQYF. For the CDR3, the DNA is TGTGCCAGCAGCCAGGGTGGACTAGCGGGAGTTTTGGGGGAGGTCGGGACCCAGTACTTC.

This clonotype was seen only a few times. The J gene is TRBJ2-4, the V gene TRBV28; 8 bases are a match to TRBD2. Germline CDR1 and CDR2: MDHEN and SYDVKM. V shed 4 bases and J 13 bases; nucleotides not matched to a gene: 6. CDR3 length equals 12 residues. CDR3 nucleotide sequence: TGTGCCAGCAGTTCGGCGGGAGGTAGGCAGTACTTC. This translates into CASSSAGGRQYF.

The chain carries TRBV7-3 and TRBJ1-1, with 8 bases aligning to TRBD1. V shed 5 bases and J 7 bases; nucleotides not matched to a gene: 6. The CDR3 loop spans 13 amino acids. Germline CDR1 is SGHTA and CDR2 is FQGTGA. CDR3 amino acids: CASSPDRAGEAFF. The CDR3 nucleotides are TGTGCCAGCAGCCCGGACAGGGCTGGTGAAGCTTTCTTT.

V and J are TRBV6-2 or TRBV6-3 and TRBJ2-7, with 8 positions matching TRBD2. This CDR3 comprises 16 residues. Germline values: CDR1 MNHEY, CDR2 SVGEGT. V lost 4 bases, J lost 1 base, and 9 bases stayed unmatched. CDR3: CASSSSGRLASYEQYF. CDR3 nucleotides: TGTGCCAGCAGTTCTTCAGGAAGACTAGCGTCCTACGAGCAGTACTTC.

The chain is built from TRBV7-9 and TRBJ2-7; no clear D. Trimming stripped 5 bases from V and 1 base from J, with 12 bases between. This CDR3 has 14 amino acids. The germline V gene encodes CDR1 SEHNR and CDR2 FQNEAQ (reference sequence). CDR3 sequence: CASSRLDVSYEQYF. The CDR3, as DNA: TGTGCCAGCAGCCGCTTGGACGTTTCCTACGAGCAGTACTTC.

Only a few counts were recorded for this clonotype. The chain has TRBV7-8 and TRBJ2-7, with D possibly being TRBD2 (6 bases). The V end was cut by 4 bases, the J end by 4 bases, with 14 bases between. The germline V gene encodes CDR1 SGHVS and CDR2 FQNEAQ. CDR3 length: 14 residues. The CDR3 DNA follows: TGTGCCAGCAGCTCAGGACTATCGCAATACGAGCAGTACTTC. Amino acids: CASSSGLSQYEQYF.

This clonotype was seen repeatedly, ten times or more. CDR3 DNA sequence: TGCAGCGTCGCCGGGACAGGGGCCTACGAGCAGTACTTC. As protein: CSVAGTGAYEQYF. V gene TRBV29-1 combines with J gene TRBJ2-7; 10 bases match TRBD1. This CDR3 is built from 13 residues. Germline V gives CDR1 SQVTM, CDR2 ANQGSEA. With V trimmed by 6 bases and J by 2 bases, 4 bases remained unmatched.

The genes are TRBV7-2 and TRBJ2-4; possibly TRBD1 or TRBD2 for D (5 bases each). The better agreement between TRBJ2-7 and the DNA end casts doubt on the J call. Germline CDR1 is SGHTA and CDR2 is FQGNSA. The CDR3 contains 16 residues. As DNA, the CDR3 is TGTGCCAGCAGCTTAGGGGGGTCGAGTCCGGCCTACGAGCAGTACTTC. Protein sequence: CASSLGGSSPAYEQYF.

Turning to this clonotype: Given the absence of the conserved phenylalanine or tryptophan at the CDR3 end, a read error is likely. The rearrangement uses TRBV29-1 and TRBJ2-4; D tentatively fits TRBD1 or TRBD2 (5 bases each). The end of the DNA is better explained by TRBJ2-7, so the J call may be wrong. This CDR3 has 12 amino acids. Germline-derived CDR1 and CDR2 are SQVTM and ANQGSEA. The CDR3 nucleotides are TGCAGCGTCAGGGACGGGACCTACGAGCAGTACTTA. It yields the protein CSVRDGTYEQYL.

This clonotype appeared a few times. The rearrangement joins TRBV7-2 to TRBJ2-3; no definite D call. Germline CDR1 is SGHTA and CDR2 is FQGNSA. There are 14 residues in the CDR3. V dropped 1 base and J dropped 4 bases, with 9 bases sitting between them. CDR3 DNA: TGTGCCAGCAGCTTAGAGGGTAGATCAGATACGCAGTATTTT. Translating gives CASSLEGRSDTQYF.

The chain employs TRBV4-1 and TRBJ1-6; 8 bases agree with TRBD1. V shed 4 bases and J 3 bases; nucleotides not matched to a gene: 11. Germline-derived CDR1 and CDR2 are MGHRA and YSYEKL. This CDR3 has 18 amino acids. Here the CDR3 reads CASSPFTGGGSYNSPLHF. The CDR3, as DNA: TGCGCCAGCAGCCCCTTTACAGGGGGTGGAAGCTATAATTCACCCCTCCACTTT.

The rearrangement uses TRBV6-4 and TRBJ2-5, with D perhaps matching TRBD1 or TRBD2 (5 bases each). The germline V gene encodes CDR1 MRHNA and CDR2 SNTAGT. V lost 4 bases to trimming and J lost 11 bases, with 20 bases between them. The CDR3 runs to 14 residues. The CDR3 loop is CASSATRGVNEQYF. CDR3 coding DNA: TGTGCCAGCAGTGCCACCCGGGGCGTCAATGAGCAGTACTTC.

This chain uses TRBV5-1 with TRBJ2-1; 9 bases map to TRBD2. The CDR3 has 15 residues. Germline V gene lookup returns CDR1 SGHRS and CDR2 YFSETQ. The V and J ends lost 0 bases and 7 bases, in that order; junction bases with no gene match: 5. The CDR3 reads CASSLESGGRNEQFF. The DNA of the CDR3 is TGCGCCAGCAGCTTGGAAAGCGGGGGGCGGAATGAGCAGTTCTTC.

CDR3 DNA: TGCGCCAGCAGCTTGGCAACGACTAGCGGGGCAGCAGATACGCAGTATTTT. Amino acids: CASSLATTSGAADTQYF. The chain employs TRBV5-1 and TRBJ2-3, with TRBD2 matching over 11 bases. V lost 0 bases and J lost 4; bases outside the gene matches: 7. Germline V gene sequence: CDR1 SGHRS, CDR2 YFSETQ. This CDR3 is built from 17 residues.

The chain couples TRBV20-1 to TRBJ2-5; D is tentatively TRBD1 or TRBD2 (5 bases each). V was pared by 2 bases and J by 1 base, with 11 bases between. The CDR3 runs 14 residues. Germline loops: CDR1 DFQATT, CDR2 SNEGSKA (reference sequence). The CDR3 coding sequence is TGCAGTGCTAGATCAGGGACCACCCAAGAGACCCAGTACTTC. Translated: CSARSGTTQETQYF.

This chain joins TRBV20-1 and TRBJ2-7; 9 bases fit TRBD2. The germline V gene has CDR1 DFQATT and CDR2 SNEGSKA (reference sequence). This CDR3 has 16 residues. Trimming removed 0 bases from V and 7 bases from J; junction bases left unmatched: 13. Here the CDR3 DNA reads TGCAGTGCTAGAGAAGGGGCTAGCGGGGTTGCTAGGGAGCAGTACTTC. Its translation: CSAREGASGVAREQYF.

This clonotype appeared a few times. V and J are TRBV14 and TRBJ2-5; 7 nucleotides match TRBD1. Germline CDR1 reads SGHDN; CDR2 reads FVKESK. The CDR3 loop spans 17 amino acids. Trimming removed 0 bases from V and 11 bases from J; junction bases left unmatched: 18. DNA of the CDR3: TGTGCCAGCAGCCAAGACTCATTTGTGGAATCAGGGGGAGAGCAGTACTTC. Translation gives CASSQDSFVESGGEQYF.

The rearrangement links TRBV20-1 to TRBJ2-1, with 11 nucleotides matching TRBD2. V lost 6 bases and J lost 5; bases outside the gene matches: 6. From germline, CDR1 is DFQATT and CDR2 SNEGSKA (reference sequence). The CDR3 totals 14 residues. The DNA for the CDR3 is TGCAGTGCGGAGGGGGGACTAGCGGACAATGAGCAGTTCTTC. Amino acids: CSAEGGLADNEQFF.

The chain recombines TRBV9 with TRBJ2-7, with TRBD1 matching 8 bases. This CDR3 comprises 13 residues. V shed 7 bases, J shed 3 bases, and the junction held 6 bases outside the gene matches. Germline V gene data show CDR1 as SGDLS and CDR2 as YYNGEE. CDR3 sequence reads: CASSGQGGYEQYF. The CDR3 bases are TGTGCCAGCTCCGGACAGGGAGGCTACGAGCAGTACTTC. The full variable domain, with the rest looked up from reference TRBV9 and TRBJ2-7, is DSGVTQTPKHLITATGQRVTLRCSPRSGDLSVYWYQQSLDQGLQFLIQYYNGEERAKGNILERFSAQQFPDLHSELNLSSLELGDSALYFCASSGQGGYEQYFGPGTRLTVT.

This clonotype has a single count. V gene TRBV7-6 combines with J gene TRBJ2-3, with a weak D call TRBD2 (7 bases). Germline V lookup: CDR1 SGHVS, CDR2 FNYEAQ. The CDR3 is made up of 16 amino acids. Trimming took 4 bases from V and 2 from J, leaving 16 bases between them. The CDR3 DNA sequence: TGTGCCAGCAGCTCCTGGGGGGCGGGAGTCACAGATACGCAGTATTTT. The encoded protein is CASSSWGAGVTDTQYF.

The V call is TRBV7-2, the J call TRBJ2-2; D is ambiguous. Per germline, CDR1 SGHTA and CDR2 FQGNSA. V lost 1 base, J lost 0 bases, and 9 bases lay in between. The CDR3 is 16 residues long. This CDR3 is CASSLVPGTNTGELFF. CDR3 nucleotide sequence: TGTGCCAGCAGCTTAGTTCCAGGAACGAACACCGGGGAGCTGTTTTTT.

This clonotype turned up a few times. The V call is TRBV10-3, the J call TRBJ2-3, with D tentatively TRBD2 (5 bases). The V end lost 0 bases, the J end lost 7 bases, and 17 bases lay between the germline ends. The CDR3 sequence is 16 residues long. Germline CDR1 and CDR2: ENHRY and SYGVKD. DNA for the CDR3: TGTGCCATCAGTGAGTCGGCGGGCCTCAGTCGAAATACGCAGTATTTT. This translates into CAISESAGLSRNTQYF.

The CDR3 is CATSRDWGSYEQYF. In DNA, the CDR3 is TGTGCCACCAGCAGAGATTGGGGATCCTACGAGCAGTACTTC. J is TRBJ2-7 and V is TRBV15; D is undetermined. CDR1 and CDR2 (germline): LNHNV, YYDKDF (reference sequence). This CDR3 is built from 14 residues. Trimming left V 0 bases short and J 1 base short, with 7 bases between.

The chain combines TRBV18 with TRBJ2-5; D perhaps matches TRBD1 (6 bases). The CDR3 has 14 residues. Germline lookup yields CDR1 KGHSH and CDR2 LQKENI. Trimming left V 1 base short and J 0 bases short, with 6 bases between. The CDR3 DNA sequence: TGTGCCAGCTCACCACGGGACAACCAAGAGACCCAGTACTTC. This translates into CASSPRDNQETQYF.

The chain is built from TRBV6-5 and TRBJ2-7, with D perhaps being TRBD1 or TRBD2 (5 bases each). V gave up 6 bases and J gave up 2 bases, with 11 bases separating them. The CDR3 has 13 amino acids. The germline CDR1 and CDR2 sequences are MNHEY and SVGAGI. The CDR3 protein is CASRGTGTYEQYF. In DNA, the CDR3 is TGTGCCAGCAGAGGGACGGGAACCTACGAGCAGTACTTC.

The V gene is TRBV3-1, the J gene TRBJ2-1; 16 nucleotides agree with TRBD2. Germline loops: CDR1 LGHDT, CDR2 YNNKEL (reference sequence). The CDR3 runs 20 residues. Trimming at V came to 2 bases and at J to 5 bases, leaving 12 bases not matched to a gene. CDR3 region: CASSQRTSGLAGGFHNEQFF. The CDR3 nucleotides read TGTGCCAGCAGCCAAAGGACATCGGGACTAGCGGGAGGGTTCCACAATGAGCAGTTCTTC.